This TCR beta chain is from a study of cytomegalovirus exposure and HLA in healthy donors. Study summary: There were about 85 million unique TCRs (from HLA-typed donors) in an early data release.

CDR3 length: 18 residues. Germline V CDR1 and CDR2: MGHRA, YSYEKL. V lost 1 base, J lost 8 bases, and 12 bases stayed unmatched. All donors participated as healthy donors of bone marrow. Sampled while nominally healthy, donors likely had unrecorded immune exposures. Findings of the study overall: The records held CMV serostatus as the only immune exposure information.

The PCR made use of 60 Vbeta and 13 Jbeta primers. Sequencing used immunoSEQ multiplex PCR; TCRdb keeps in-frame clones, though not all of them. The table includes roughly 34,000 clones, roughly three quarters detected once. Comments on this clone: What it binds is not known.

The sample taken for sequencing was PBMCs. V gene TRBV4-1 combines with J gene TRBJ2-4, with 12 positions matching TRBD2. This receptor was identified in a man aged 25-40 years in good health and CMV-seronegative. The CDR3 coding sequence is TGCGCCAGCAGCCAAGGGACGACTAGCGGGAGTGGAGTGGACATTCAGTACTTC. It encodes CASSQGTTSGSGVDIQYF.